This entry lists 4 T cell receptor beta chains sequenced from one sample in a study of graft-versus-host responses after intestinal transplantation. The assay was immunoSEQ multiplex PCR, and TCRdb's table has in-frame clones only and misses some. The sample holds around 15,000 clones, 88% seen once. This material consisted of PBMCs, taken 110 days after intestinal transplant. These TCRs come from a human patient who received an intestinal transplant, so some T cells may come from the graft donor.

In this sample, this clone turned up a few times. The gene calls are TRBV6-8 and TRBJ2-7; D gene ambiguous. CDR3 length: 11 amino acids. The V end lost 6 bases, the J end lost 1 base, and 4 bases lay between the germline ends. Germline loops: CDR1 MNHGY, CDR2 SAAAGT. The CDR3 DNA reads as TGTGCCAGCAGAACTTCCTACGAGCAGTACTTC. Its translation is CASRTSYEQYF.

The CDR3 DNA sequence: TGTGCCAGCAGCTTGACGCGGGAGTCTAATGAGCAGTTCTTC. Translated: CASSLTRESNEQFF. This chain joins TRBV5-4 and TRBJ2-1; 7 nucleotides match TRBD2. Losses at the gene ends were 1 base for V and 7 bases for J; bases not matched to a gene: 5. Germline V gene sequence: CDR1 SGHNT, CDR2 YYREEE (reference sequence). The CDR3 has 14 residues.

This chain links TRBV7-3 with TRBJ2-1; D unclear. Germline CDR1 reads SGHTA; CDR2 reads FQGTGA. The ends were cut back, 4 bases at V and 7 bases at J, with 11 bases in the middle. The CDR3 loop spans 13 amino acids. The CDR3 DNA reads as TGTGCCAGCAGCTCCGACGTAGGGAATGAGCAGTTCTTC. Translated: CASSSDVGNEQFF.

This clone was recorded once. The chain links TRBV30 to TRBJ1-1, with D perhaps matching TRBD1 (5 bases). CDR1 and CDR2 (germline): GTSNPN, SVGIG (reference sequence). CDR3 length: 13 residues. The germline V and J ends were trimmed by 2 bases and 5 bases, with 12 bases remaining between them. For the CDR3, the DNA is TGTGCCTGGAGTAAAGGGGCGTGGACTGAAGCTTTCTTT. Amino acids: CAWSKGAWTEAFF.